Presented here are 31 T cell receptor beta chains from one specimen sequenced in a study of blood T cell repertoires in COVID-19. Assay: immunoSEQ multiplex PCR; the TCRdb copy retains only in-frame clones and omits some. The sample lists about 130,000 clones, approximately 85% occurring once. Specimen: peripheral blood. The receptor source for this set is a man aged 25 to 40 with COVID-19, enrolled during active disease.

In this sample, this clone turned up once. The chain joins TRBV28 to TRBJ2-7; D is unresolved. V lost 8 bases, J lost 4 bases, and 15 bases lay in between. The germline V gene has CDR1 MDHEN and CDR2 SYDVKM. There are 13 residues in the CDR3. CDR3 region: CASWSAQFYEQYF. CDR3 nucleotides: TGTGCCAGCTGGTCCGCTCAGTTTTACGAGCAGTACTTC.

This clone was detected only once. This rearrangement joins TRBV11-2 to TRBJ2-7; TRBD2 matches 7 bases. Germline CDR1 and CDR2: SGHAT and FQNNGV. The CDR3 extends over 12 amino acids. V dropped 5 bases and J dropped 4; count of bases not matched to a gene: 2. This CDR3 is CASSGDYYEQYF. The CDR3 DNA is TGTGCCAGCAGCGGGGACTATTACGAGCAGTACTTC.

This clone came up a few times. The genes are TRBV11-3 and TRBJ1-3; 8 bases line up with TRBD1. V lost 4 bases, J lost 4 bases, and 6 bases stayed unmatched. The CDR3 loop spans 15 amino acids. The germline CDR1 and CDR2 sequences are SGHNT and YENEEA. CDR3 amino acids: CASSSQGAQGNTIYF. CDR3 nucleotides: TGTGCCAGCAGCTCGCAGGGGGCGCAGGGAAACACCATATATTTT.

The rearrangement links TRBV3-1 (or the pseudogene TRBV3-2) to TRBJ2-1, with 9 nucleotides matching TRBD2. In germline, CDR1 is LGHDT, CDR2 YNNKEL (reference sequence). Losses at the gene ends were 0 bases for V and 15 bases for J; bases not matched to a gene: 3. The CDR3 spans 12 residues. CDR3 residues: CASSQESGRRFF. CDR3 nucleotides: TGTGCCAGCAGCCAAGAAAGCGGGAGGCGGTTCTTC.

This rearrangement joins TRBV28 to TRBJ1-2; 8 bases are shared with TRBD1. This CDR3 region has 16 residues. V gave up 2 bases and J gave up 2 bases; unmatched junction bases: 7. Germline CDR1 reads MDHEN; CDR2 reads SYDVKM. The CDR3 region has the DNA TGTGCCAGCAGTTTACCCGACAGGGGAGGGAACTATGGCTACACCTTC. Translation: CASSLPDRGGNYGYTF.

This sequence joins TRBV30 and TRBJ2-7; TRBD1 might be the D (6 bases). Per the germline V gene, CDR1 is GTSNPN and CDR2 is SVGIG (reference sequence). This CDR3 region has 13 residues. V lost 0 bases and J lost 2, with 8 bases in between. In nucleotides, the CDR3 is TGTGCCTGGAGTGTCGGACAGCCCTACGAGCAGTACTTC. It codes for CAWSVGQPYEQYF.

The CDR3 here is CASSLDTSTDTQYF. In nucleotides, the CDR3 is TGTGCCAGCAGCTTGGACACTAGCACAGATACGCAGTATTTT. The V and J genes are TRBV7-3 and TRBJ2-3, with D possibly being TRBD1 (5 bases). Germline V gene sequence: CDR1 SGHTA, CDR2 FQGTGA. Trimming took 3 bases from V and 0 from J, leaving 7 bases between them. The CDR3 has 14 amino acids.

The rearrangement joins TRBV7-8 to TRBJ1-2, with D hard to call. Germline V gene data show CDR1 as SGHVS and CDR2 as FQNEAQ. The CDR3 totals 14 residues. Trimming removed 1 base from V and 0 bases from J, with 6 bases in between. CDR3 in DNA: TGTGCCAGCAGCTTAGACAGAACTAACTATGGCTACACCTTC. It encodes CASSLDRTNYGYTF.

The chain is built from TRBV5-1 and TRBJ2-2; TRBD1 matches at 8 bases. With 4 bases clipped from V and 5 bases from J, the junction kept 7 bases outside the gene matches. The CDR3 loop spans 15 amino acids. In germline, CDR1 is SGHRS, CDR2 YFSETQ. The CDR3 here is CASSIRTGYTGELFF. CDR3 coding DNA: TGCGCCAGCAGCATCAGGACAGGGTATACCGGGGAGCTGTTTTTT.

This clone was recorded only once. The CDR3 coding sequence is TGTGCCAGCAGCTTTAGGACAGGGGACAAGAGTGGCTACACCTTC. As protein: CASSFRTGDKSGYTF. The genes are TRBV11-3 and TRBJ1-2; TRBD1 aligns across 9 bases. The junction had 9 bases not matched to a gene; V was cut back by 3 bases and J by 7 bases. Germline-derived CDR1 and CDR2 are SGHNT and YENEEA. The CDR3 consists of 15 residues.

The chain couples TRBV7-9 to TRBJ2-2; 8 bases agree with TRBD2. J lost 5 bases, V lost 5 bases, and 10 bases had no gene match. The V gene's germline CDR1 is SEHNR and CDR2 FQNEAQ (reference sequence). The CDR3 extends over 16 amino acids. DNA of the CDR3: TGTGCCAGCAGCACCCCGGGACTAGTTACAACCGGGGAGCTGTTTTTT. Its protein is CASSTPGLVTTGELFF. Looking up the rest from reference TRBV7-9 and TRBJ2-2 gives the full variable domain: DTGVSQNPRHKITKRGQNVTFRCDPISEHNRLYWYRQTLGQGPEFLTYFQNEAQLEKSRLLSDRFSAERPKGSFSTLEIQRTEQGDSAMYLCASSTPGLVTTGELFFGEGSRLTVL.

This clone was found a few times. The chain is built from TRBV19 and TRBJ2-1; 7 positions match TRBD2. The V gene end was trimmed by 3 bases and the J gene end by 3 bases; junction bases not matched to a gene: 5. The CDR3 is 15 amino acids. In germline, CDR1 is LNHDA, CDR2 SQIVND (reference sequence). CDR3: CASSMGLADYNEQFF. The CDR3 coding sequence is TGTGCCAGTAGTATGGGCCTAGCGGACTACAATGAGCAGTTCTTC.

In this sample, this clone turned up a few times. The chain couples TRBV5-6 to TRBJ2-7, with 7 bases fitting TRBD1. Trimming at V came to 7 bases and at J to 3 bases, leaving 10 bases not matched to a gene. The CDR3 is made up of 14 amino acids. Germline V gives CDR1 SGHDT, CDR2 YYEEEE. DNA for the CDR3: TGTGCCAGCGCCCCCGGGACAGACAACTACGAGCAGTACTTC. Protein product: CASAPGTDNYEQYF.

The J gene is TRBJ1-5, the V gene TRBV5-1; the match to TRBD1 covers 8 bases. The CDR3 is 15 residues long. After removal of 0 bases from V and 5 bases from J, the junction contained 4 bases not matched to a gene. Germline V gene sequence: CDR1 SGHRS, CDR2 YFSETQ. In DNA form, the CDR3 reads TGCGCCAGCAGCTTGGAGTCAGGGGGCCATCAGCCCCAGCATTTT. Translating it yields CASSLESGGHQPQHF.

The chain combines TRBV19 with TRBJ2-2; TRBD2 is a possible D gene (6 bases). Trimming cost V 4 bases and J 1 base, with 10 bases left between them. From germline, CDR1 is LNHDA and CDR2 SQIVND (reference sequence). The CDR3 consists of 15 residues. The CDR3 DNA reads as TGTGCCAGTAGTAGGCAAGCGGGGAACACCGGGGAGCTGTTTTTT. Translating it yields CASSRQAGNTGELFF.

This clone came up many times. The V gene is TRBV6-2 or TRBV6-3, the J gene TRBJ2-3, with 10 nucleotides matching TRBD2. Germline V CDR1 and CDR2: MNHEY, SVGEGT. The V gene end was trimmed by 5 bases and the J gene end by 2 bases; junction bases not matched to a gene: 1. This CDR3 spans 14 amino acids. CDR3 DNA sequence: TGTGCCAGCAGTAGCGGGGGGGCCACAGATACGCAGTATTTT. Its protein is CASSSGGATDTQYF.

The V call is TRBV30, the J call TRBJ2-4, with D uncertain. The germline V and J ends were trimmed by 2 bases and 0 bases, with 2 bases remaining between them. Per germline, CDR1 GTSNPN and CDR2 SVGIG (reference sequence). This CDR3 spans 12 amino acids. CDR3 sequence reads: CAWSLAKNIQYF. Here the CDR3 DNA reads TGTGCCTGGAGTCTAGCCAAAAACATTCAGTACTTC.

This CDR3 reads CASSLGQGTYEQYF. The CDR3 DNA reads TGTGCCAGCAGCTTGGGACAGGGGACCTACGAGCAGTACTTC. The gene calls are TRBV9 and TRBJ2-7, with 10 positions matching TRBD1. The germline CDR1 and CDR2 sequences are SGDLS and YYNGEE. The junction had 3 bases not matched to a gene; V was cut back by 4 bases and J by 2 bases. This CDR3 comprises 14 residues. Drawing the rest from reference TRBV9 and TRBJ2-7, the complete variable domain is DSGVTQTPKHLITATGQRVTLRCSPRSGDLSVYWYQQSLDQGLQFLIQYYNGEERAKGNILERFSAQQFPDLHSELNLSSLELGDSALYFCASSLGQGTYEQYFGPGTRLTVT.

This clone was observed once. V is TRBV6-2 or TRBV6-3 and J is TRBJ2-7; D perhaps matches TRBD1 (5 bases). Germline V gives CDR1 MNHEY, CDR2 SVGEGT. The V end was cut by 2 bases, the J end by 0 bases, with 8 bases between. The CDR3 covers 14 residues. DNA of the CDR3: TGTGCCAGCAGTTACGGGGCAATCTCCTACGAGCAGTACTTC. Protein product: CASSYGAISYEQYF.

The V and J genes are TRBV6-5 and TRBJ1-2; 8 bases fit TRBD1. V shed 0 bases, J shed 4 bases, and the junction held 4 bases outside the gene matches. The CDR3 sequence is 15 residues long. Germline V lookup: CDR1 MNHEY, CDR2 SVGAGI. The CDR3, as DNA: TGTGCCAGCAGTTACTCGGGACAGGCCCTCTATGGCTACACCTTC. It codes for CASSYSGQALYGYTF.

This sequence joins TRBV7-6 and TRBJ2-2; possibly TRBD2 for D (6 bases). Germline CDR1 SGHVS, CDR2 FNYEAQ. Trimming shortened V by 5 bases and J by 3 bases, and 16 bases separated the two germline ends. This CDR3 region has 16 residues. CDR3 sequence reads: CASSRGTQGYTGELFF. The CDR3 DNA sequence: TGTGCCAGCAGCCGCGGGACCCAAGGCTACACCGGGGAGCTGTTTTTT. Full variable domain (remainder filled in from reference TRBV7-6 and TRBJ2-2): GAGVSQSPRYKVTKRGQDVALRCDPISGHVSLYWYRQALGQGPEFLTYFNYEAQQDKSGLPNDRFSAERPEGSISTLTIQRTEQRDSAMYRCASSRGTQGYTGELFFGEGSRLTVL.

The rearrangement links TRBV5-6 to TRBJ2-3; the match to TRBD2 covers 12 bases. Germline V gene data show CDR1 as SGHDT and CDR2 as YYEEEE. V was pared by 3 bases and J by 2 bases, with 7 bases of the junction left unmatched. CDR3 length: 17 residues. CDR3 sequence (DNA): TGTGCCAGCAGCTGGGCTGGACTAGCGGGGCCCACAGATACGCAGTATTTT. Translated: CASSWAGLAGPTDTQYF. The whole variable domain, filled in from reference TRBV5-6 and TRBJ2-3, reads DAGVTQSPTHLIKTRGQQVTLRCSPKSGHDTVSWYQQALGQGPQFIFQYYEEEERQRGNFPDRFSGHQFPNYSSELNVNALLLGDSALYLCASSWAGLAGPTDTQYFGPGTRLTVL.

The chain employs TRBV3-1 (or the pseudogene TRBV3-2) and TRBJ2-3; 10 nucleotides line up with TRBD2. CDR1 is LGHDT and CDR2 is YNNKEL in the germline V gene (reference sequence). With 5 bases clipped from V and 3 bases from J, the junction kept 5 bases outside the gene matches. The CDR3 spans 15 residues. CDR3 amino acids: CASSASGRGTDTQYF. The CDR3 DNA follows: TGTGCCAGCAGCGCTAGCGGGAGAGGGACAGATACGCAGTATTTT.

The chain recombines TRBV7-2 with TRBJ2-2; 7 bases match TRBD2. In germline, CDR1 is SGHTA, CDR2 FQGNSA. V lost 7 bases to trimming and J lost 1 base; unmatched junction nucleotides: 6. The length of the CDR3 is 15 residues. The CDR3: CASNPGGENTGELFF. CDR3 bases: TGTGCCAGCAATCCGGGGGGTGAGAACACCGGGGAGCTGTTTTTT.

This clone was seen more than once but under ten times. This CDR3 reads CASSVTGSEYGYTF. DNA of the CDR3: TGCGCCAGCAGCGTGACAGGGTCAGAATATGGCTACACCTTC. The chain recombines TRBV5-1 with TRBJ1-2; 7 bases fit TRBD1. The CDR3 contains 14 residues. Germline values: CDR1 SGHRS, CDR2 YFSETQ. Trimming cost V 4 bases and J 5 bases; bases outside gene matches: 8.

The chain links TRBV6-2 or TRBV6-3 to TRBJ1-1; D perhaps matches TRBD1 (6 bases). The CDR3 runs to 16 residues. Germline V CDR1 and CDR2: MNHEY, SVGEGT. V was trimmed by 0 bases and J by 1 base, leaving 12 bases between them. The CDR3 sequence: CASSYSRGKENTEAFF. CDR3 DNA: TGTGCCAGCAGTTACTCTAGGGGGAAAGAGAACACTGAAGCTTTCTTT.

The chain employs TRBV12-1 and TRBJ1-1; TRBD1 was called by the table and not checked on the DNA. TRBV12-1 is tagged as a pseudogene. CDR3 length equals 12 residues. CDR3 coding DNA: TGTGCCAGCAACAGGGAAAAAACTGAAGCTTTCTTT. Its protein is CASNREKTEAFF.

The chain recombines TRBV6-2 or TRBV6-3 with TRBJ2-1, with D possibly matching TRBD2 (6 bases). The germline V gene encodes CDR1 MNHEY and CDR2 SVGEGT. The CDR3 spans 16 residues. The V end was cut by 6 bases, the J end by 5 bases, with 20 bases between. This CDR3 reads CASSYSREVGHNEQFF. The CDR3, as DNA: TGTGCCAGCAGCTATTCTAGGGAGGTCGGTCACAATGAGCAGTTCTTC.

This chain joins TRBV30 and TRBJ2-7, with D maybe TRBD1 (6 bases). The CDR3 runs to 12 residues. Germline V gene sequence: CDR1 GTSNPN, CDR2 SVGIG (reference sequence). The V and J ends lost 4 bases and 3 bases respectively, with 10 bases between them. CDR3 protein: CAWTGAYYEQYF. CDR3 DNA: TGTGCCTGGACAGGGGCCTACTACGAGCAGTACTTC.

This chain links TRBV5-1 with TRBJ1-4, with 7 bases fitting TRBD1. The trim removed 1 base at V and 7 bases at J, leaving 4 bases unmatched. Per germline, CDR1 SGHRS and CDR2 YFSETQ. The CDR3 is made up of 14 amino acids. The CDR3 protein is CASSLLGQAEKLFF. The CDR3 DNA reads TGCGCCAGCAGCTTGTTAGGACAGGCTGAAAAACTGTTTTTT.

For the CDR3, the DNA is TGCGCCAGCAGCTTGGTTGCATCGCCAACTTCCTCATCAGGCTACACCTTC. Translation gives CASSLVASPTSSSGYTF. V and J are TRBV5-1 and TRBJ1-2; D ambiguous. The CDR3 loop spans 17 amino acids. Trimming pared 0 bases from V and 8 bases from J, leaving 23 bases between. CDR1 is SGHRS and CDR2 is YFSETQ in the germline V gene.